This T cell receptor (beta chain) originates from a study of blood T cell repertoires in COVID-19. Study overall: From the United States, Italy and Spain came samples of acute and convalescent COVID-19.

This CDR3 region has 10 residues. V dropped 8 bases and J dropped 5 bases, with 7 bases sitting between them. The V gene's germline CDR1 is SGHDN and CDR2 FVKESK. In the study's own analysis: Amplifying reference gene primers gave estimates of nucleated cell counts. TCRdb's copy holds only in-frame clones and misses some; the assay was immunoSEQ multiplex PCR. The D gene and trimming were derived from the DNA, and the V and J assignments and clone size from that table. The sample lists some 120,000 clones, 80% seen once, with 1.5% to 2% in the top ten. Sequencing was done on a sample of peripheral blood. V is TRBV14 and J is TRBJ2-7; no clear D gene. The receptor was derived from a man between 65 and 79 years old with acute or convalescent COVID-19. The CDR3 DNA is TGTGCCAGCCCAATCCACGAGCAGTACTTC. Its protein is CASPIHEQYF.